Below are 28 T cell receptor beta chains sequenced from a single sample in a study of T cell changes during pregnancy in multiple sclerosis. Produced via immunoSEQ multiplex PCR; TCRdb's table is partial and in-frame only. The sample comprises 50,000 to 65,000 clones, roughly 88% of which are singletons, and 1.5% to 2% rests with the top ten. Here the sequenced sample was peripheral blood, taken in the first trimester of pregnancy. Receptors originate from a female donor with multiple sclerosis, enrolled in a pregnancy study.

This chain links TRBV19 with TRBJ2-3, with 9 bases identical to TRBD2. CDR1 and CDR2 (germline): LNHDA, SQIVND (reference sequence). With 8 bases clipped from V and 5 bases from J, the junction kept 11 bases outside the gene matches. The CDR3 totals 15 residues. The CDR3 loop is CASAPQAGGRDTQYF. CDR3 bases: TGTGCCAGTGCCCCTCAAGCGGGAGGTAGAGATACGCAGTATTTT.

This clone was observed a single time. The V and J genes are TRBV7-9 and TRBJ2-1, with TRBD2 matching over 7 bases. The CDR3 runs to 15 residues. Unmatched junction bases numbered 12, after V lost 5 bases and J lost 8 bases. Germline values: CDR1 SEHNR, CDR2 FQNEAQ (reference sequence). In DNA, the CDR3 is TGTGCCAGCAGCGCGAGCGGACTAGTCCTCCATGAGCAGTTCTTC. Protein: CASSASGLVLHEQFF.

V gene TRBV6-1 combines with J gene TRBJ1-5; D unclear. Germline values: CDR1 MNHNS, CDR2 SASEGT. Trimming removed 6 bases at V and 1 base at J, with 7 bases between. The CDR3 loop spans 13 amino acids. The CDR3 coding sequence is TGTGCCAGCAGGGGAGAGAGCAATCAGCCCCAGCATTTT. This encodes CASRGESNQPQHF.

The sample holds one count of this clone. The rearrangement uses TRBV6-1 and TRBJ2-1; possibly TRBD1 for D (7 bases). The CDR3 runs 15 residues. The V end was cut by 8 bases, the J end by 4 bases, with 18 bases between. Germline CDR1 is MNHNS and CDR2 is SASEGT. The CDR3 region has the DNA TGTGCCAGCGAGCTCCAGGGGGGTATATACAATGAGCAGTTCTTC. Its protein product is CASELQGGIYNEQFF.

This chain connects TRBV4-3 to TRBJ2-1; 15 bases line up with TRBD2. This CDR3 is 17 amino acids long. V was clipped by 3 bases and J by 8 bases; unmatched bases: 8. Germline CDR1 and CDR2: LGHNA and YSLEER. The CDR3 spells CASSQEGLAGGPHEQFF. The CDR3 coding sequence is TGCGCCAGCAGCCAGGAAGGACTAGCGGGAGGGCCTCATGAGCAGTTCTTC.

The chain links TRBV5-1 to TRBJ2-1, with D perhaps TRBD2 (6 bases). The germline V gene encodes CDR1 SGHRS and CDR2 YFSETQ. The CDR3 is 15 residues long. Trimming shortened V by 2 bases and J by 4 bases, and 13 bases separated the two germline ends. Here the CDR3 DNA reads TGCGCCAGCAGCTTCCCCGCGGGATCATACAATGAGCAGTTCTTC. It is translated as CASSFPAGSYNEQFF.

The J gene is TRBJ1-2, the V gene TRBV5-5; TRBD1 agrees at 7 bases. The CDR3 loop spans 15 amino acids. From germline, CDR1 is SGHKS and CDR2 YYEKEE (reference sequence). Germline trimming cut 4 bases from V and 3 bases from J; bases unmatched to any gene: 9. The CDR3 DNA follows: TGTGCCAGCAGCGTAACTGGAGGGGGCGACTATGGCTACACCTTC. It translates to CASSVTGGGDYGYTF.

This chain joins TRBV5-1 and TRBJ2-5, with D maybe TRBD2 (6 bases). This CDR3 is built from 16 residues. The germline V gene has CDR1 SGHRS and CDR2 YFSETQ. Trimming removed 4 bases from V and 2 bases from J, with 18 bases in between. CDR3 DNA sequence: TGCGCCAGCAGCAGCCAGGGACTTACGATACAAGAGACCCAGTACTTC. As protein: CASSSQGLTIQETQYF.

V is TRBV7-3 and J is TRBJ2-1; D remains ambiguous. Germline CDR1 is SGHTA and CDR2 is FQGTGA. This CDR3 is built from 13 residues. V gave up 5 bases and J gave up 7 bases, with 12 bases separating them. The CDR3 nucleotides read TGTGCCAGCAGCCTCGGTCCGTTGAATGAGCAGTTCTTC. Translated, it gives CASSLGPLNEQFF.

The DNA for the CDR3 is TGTGCCAGCAGCTCGGCTAGTCAGTACAATGAGCAGTTCTTC. The encoded protein is CASSSASQYNEQFF. The chain recombines TRBV6-5 with TRBJ2-1; D not certain. The V gene's germline CDR1 is MNHEY and CDR2 SVGAGI. V shed 6 bases and J shed 4 bases, with 13 bases lying between them. The CDR3 sequence is 14 residues long.

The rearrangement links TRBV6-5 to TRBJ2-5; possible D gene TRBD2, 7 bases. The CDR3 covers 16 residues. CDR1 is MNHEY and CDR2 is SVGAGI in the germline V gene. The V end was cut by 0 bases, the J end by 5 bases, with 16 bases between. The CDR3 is CASSYSVGAGDETQYF. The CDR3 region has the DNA TGTGCCAGCAGTTACTCGGTGGGGGCGGGAGACGAGACCCAGTACTTC.

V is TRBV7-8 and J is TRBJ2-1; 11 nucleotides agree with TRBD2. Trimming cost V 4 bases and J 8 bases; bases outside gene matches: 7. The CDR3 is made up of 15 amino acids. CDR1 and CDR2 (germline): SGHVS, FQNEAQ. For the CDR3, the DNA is TGTGCCAGCAGCTCGACGACTAGCGGGATGTATGAGCAGTTCTTC. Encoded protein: CASSSTTSGMYEQFF.

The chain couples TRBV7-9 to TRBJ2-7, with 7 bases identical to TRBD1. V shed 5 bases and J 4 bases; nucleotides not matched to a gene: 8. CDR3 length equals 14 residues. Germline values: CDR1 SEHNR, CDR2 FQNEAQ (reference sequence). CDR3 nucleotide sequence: TGTGCCAGCAGCCCCCGGGACAGAATTTACGAGCAGTACTTC. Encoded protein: CASSPRDRIYEQYF.

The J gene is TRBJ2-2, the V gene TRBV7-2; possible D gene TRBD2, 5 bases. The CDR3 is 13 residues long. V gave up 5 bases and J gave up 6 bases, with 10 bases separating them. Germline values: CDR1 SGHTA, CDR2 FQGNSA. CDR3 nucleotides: TGTGCCAGCAGCGACCGGGGTTCCGGGGAGCTGTTTTTT. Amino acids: CASSDRGSGELFF.

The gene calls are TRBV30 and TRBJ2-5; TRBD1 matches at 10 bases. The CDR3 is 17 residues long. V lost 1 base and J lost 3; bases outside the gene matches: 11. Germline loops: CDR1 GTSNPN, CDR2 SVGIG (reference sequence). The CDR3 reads CAWSASKGTGAKETQYF. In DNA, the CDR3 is TGTGCCTGGAGTGCAAGCAAAGGGACAGGGGCTAAAGAGACCCAGTACTTC.

The CDR3 region is CASSLDPGSTDTQYF. The DNA of the CDR3 is TGTGCCAGCAGCTTAGATCCGGGTAGCACAGATACGCAGTATTTT. V and J are TRBV11-2 and TRBJ2-3; D is undetermined. CDR1 SGHAT and CDR2 FQNNGV come from the germline V gene. Trimming took 0 bases from V and 0 from J, leaving 7 bases between them. The CDR3 has 15 residues.

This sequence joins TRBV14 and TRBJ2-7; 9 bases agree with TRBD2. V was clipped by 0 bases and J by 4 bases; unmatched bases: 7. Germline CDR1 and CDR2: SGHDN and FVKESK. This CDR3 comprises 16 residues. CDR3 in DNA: TGTGCCAGCAGCCAAGATGGCGGTAGCGGGAGTTACGAGCAGTACTTC. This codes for CASSQDGGSGSYEQYF.

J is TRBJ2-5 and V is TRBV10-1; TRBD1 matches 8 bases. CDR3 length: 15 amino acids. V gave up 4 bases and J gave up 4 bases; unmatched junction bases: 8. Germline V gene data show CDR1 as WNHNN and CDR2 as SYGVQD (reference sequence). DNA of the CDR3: TGCGCCAGCAGTGCCGGGACAGGACCTATAGAGACCCAGTACTTC. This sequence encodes CASSAGTGPIETQYF.

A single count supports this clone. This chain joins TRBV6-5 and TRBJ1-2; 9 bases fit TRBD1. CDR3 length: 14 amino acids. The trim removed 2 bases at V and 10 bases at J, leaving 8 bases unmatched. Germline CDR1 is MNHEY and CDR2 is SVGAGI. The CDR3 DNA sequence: TGTGCCAGCAGTTACGGGACAGGGTTATTCGACTACACCTTC. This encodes CASSYGTGLFDYTF.

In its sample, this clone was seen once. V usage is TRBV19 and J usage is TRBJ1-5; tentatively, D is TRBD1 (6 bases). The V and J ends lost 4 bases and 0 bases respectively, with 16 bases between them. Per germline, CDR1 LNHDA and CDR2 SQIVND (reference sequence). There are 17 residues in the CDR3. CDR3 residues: CASSTARTAYSNQPQHF. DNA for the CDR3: TGTGCCAGTAGTACGGCCCGGACAGCTTATAGCAATCAGCCCCAGCATTTT.

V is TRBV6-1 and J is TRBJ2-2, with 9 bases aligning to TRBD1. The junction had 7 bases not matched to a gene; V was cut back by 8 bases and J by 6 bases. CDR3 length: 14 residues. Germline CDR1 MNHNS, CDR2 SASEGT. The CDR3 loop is CASSRTGEAGELFF. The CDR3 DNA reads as TGTGCCAGCTCCCGGACAGGGGAGGCCGGGGAGCTGTTTTTT.

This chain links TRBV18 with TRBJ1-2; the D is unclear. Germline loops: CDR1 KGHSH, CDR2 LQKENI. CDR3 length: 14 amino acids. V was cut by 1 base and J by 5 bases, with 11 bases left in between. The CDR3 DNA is TGTGCCAGCTCACCACTCCTCTATCGGTATGGCTACACCTTC. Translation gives CASSPLLYRYGYTF. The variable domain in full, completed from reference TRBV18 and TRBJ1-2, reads NAGVMQNPRHLVRRRGQEARLRCSPMKGHSHVYWYRQLPEEGLKFMVYLQKENIIDESGMPKERFSAEFPKEGPSILRIQQVVRGDSAAYFCASSPLLYRYGYTFGSGTRLTVV.

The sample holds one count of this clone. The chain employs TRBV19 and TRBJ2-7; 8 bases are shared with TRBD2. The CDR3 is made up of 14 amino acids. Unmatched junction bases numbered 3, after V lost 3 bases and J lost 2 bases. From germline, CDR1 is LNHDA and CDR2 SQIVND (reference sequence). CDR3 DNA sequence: TGTGCCAGTAGTATTAGCGGGACGGCCTACGAGCAGTACTTC. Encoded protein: CASSISGTAYEQYF.

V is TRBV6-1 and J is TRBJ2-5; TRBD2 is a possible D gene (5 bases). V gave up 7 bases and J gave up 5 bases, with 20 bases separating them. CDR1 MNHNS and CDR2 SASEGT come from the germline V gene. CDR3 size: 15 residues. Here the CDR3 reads CASTRRSLEGETQYF. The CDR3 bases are TGTGCCAGCACCCGACGGAGTCTAGAGGGTGAGACCCAGTACTTC.

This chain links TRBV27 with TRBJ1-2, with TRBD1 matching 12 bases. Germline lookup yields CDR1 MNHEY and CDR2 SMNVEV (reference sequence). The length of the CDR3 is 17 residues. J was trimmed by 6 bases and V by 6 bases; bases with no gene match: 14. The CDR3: CASRAAMGQGAGDGYTF. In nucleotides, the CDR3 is TGTGCCAGCAGGGCCGCTATGGGACAGGGGGCGGGGGATGGCTACACCTTC.

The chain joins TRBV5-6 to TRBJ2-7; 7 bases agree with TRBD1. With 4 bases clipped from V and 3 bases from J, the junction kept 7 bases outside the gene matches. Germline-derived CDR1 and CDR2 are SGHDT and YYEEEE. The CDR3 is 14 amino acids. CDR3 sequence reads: CASSVGQVIYEQYF. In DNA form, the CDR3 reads TGTGCCAGCAGCGTCGGACAGGTGATCTACGAGCAGTACTTC.

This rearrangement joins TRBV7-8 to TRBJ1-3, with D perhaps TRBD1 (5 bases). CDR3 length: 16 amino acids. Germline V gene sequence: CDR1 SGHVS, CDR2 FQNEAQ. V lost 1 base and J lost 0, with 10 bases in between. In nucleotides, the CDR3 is TGTGCCAGCAGCTTAGTCGGGGGTCACTCTGGAAACACCATATATTTT. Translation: CASSLVGGHSGNTIYF.

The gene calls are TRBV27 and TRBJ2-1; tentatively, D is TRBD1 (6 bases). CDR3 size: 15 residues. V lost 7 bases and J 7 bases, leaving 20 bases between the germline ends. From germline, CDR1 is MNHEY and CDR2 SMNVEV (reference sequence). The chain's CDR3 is CASKILGGSGNEQFF. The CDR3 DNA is TGTGCCAGCAAGATACTAGGGGGTTCGGGTAATGAGCAGTTCTTC.